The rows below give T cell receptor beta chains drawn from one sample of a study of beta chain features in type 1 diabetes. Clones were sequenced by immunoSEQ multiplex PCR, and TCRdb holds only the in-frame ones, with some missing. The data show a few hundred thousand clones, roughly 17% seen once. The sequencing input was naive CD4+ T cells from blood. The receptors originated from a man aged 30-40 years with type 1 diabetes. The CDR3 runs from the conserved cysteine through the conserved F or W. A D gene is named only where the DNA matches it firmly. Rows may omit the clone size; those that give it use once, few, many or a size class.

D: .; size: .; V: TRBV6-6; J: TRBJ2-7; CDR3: CASSSPDISYEQYF; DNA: TGTGCCAGCAGTTCCCCGGACATCTCCTACGAGCAGTACTTC
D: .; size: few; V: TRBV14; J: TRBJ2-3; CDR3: CASSHVVDTQYF; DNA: TGTGCCAGCAGCCACGTGGTGGATACGCAGTATTTT
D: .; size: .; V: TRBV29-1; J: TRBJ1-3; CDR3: CSAAFGGYGNTIYF; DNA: TGCAGCGCCGCGTTTGGGGGTTATGGAAACACCATATATTTT
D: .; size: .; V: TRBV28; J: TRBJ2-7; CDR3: CASSLTGTGSYEQYF; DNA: TGTGCCAGCAGTCTTACCGGGACGGGATCCTACGAGCAGTACTTC
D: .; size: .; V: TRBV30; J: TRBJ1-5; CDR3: CAWSVLRDQPQHF; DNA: TGTGCCTGGAGTGTACTAAGGGATCAGCCCCAGCATTTT
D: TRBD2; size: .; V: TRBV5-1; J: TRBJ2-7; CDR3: CASSLGLAGGLSYEQYF; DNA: TGCGCCAGCAGCTTGGGACTAGCGGGAGGCCTATCCTACGAGCAGTACTTC
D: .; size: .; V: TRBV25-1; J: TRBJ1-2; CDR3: CASTGHPTNYGYTF; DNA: TGTGCCAGCACTGGACACCCGACTAACTATGGCTACACCTTC
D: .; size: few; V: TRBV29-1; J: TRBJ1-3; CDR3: CSVEGSGNTIYF; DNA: TGCAGCGTTGAGGGTTCTGGAAACACCATATATTTT
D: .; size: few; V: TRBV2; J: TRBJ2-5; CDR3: CASTVRETQYF; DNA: TGTGCCAGTACTGTAAGGGAGACCCAGTACTTC
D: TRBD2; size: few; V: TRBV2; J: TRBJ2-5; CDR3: CASSESGAQETQYF; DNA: TGTGCCAGCAGTGAAAGCGGGGCTCAGGAGACCCAGTACTTC
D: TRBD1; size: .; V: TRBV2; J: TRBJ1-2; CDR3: CASSGQGYYGYTF; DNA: TGTGCCAGCAGTGGACAGGGGTACTATGGCTACACCTTC
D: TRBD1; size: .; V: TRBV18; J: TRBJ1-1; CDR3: CASSQGQGNTEAFF; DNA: TGTGCCAGCTCACAGGGACAGGGGAACACTGAAGCTTTCTTT
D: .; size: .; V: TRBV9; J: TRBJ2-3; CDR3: CASSQEVADTQYF; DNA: TGTGCCAGCAGCCAGGAGGTGGCAGATACGCAGTATTTT
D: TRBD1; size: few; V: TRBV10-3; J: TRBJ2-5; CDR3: CAISLQGQETQYF; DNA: TGTGCCATCAGCCTACAGGGGCAAGAGACCCAGTACTTC
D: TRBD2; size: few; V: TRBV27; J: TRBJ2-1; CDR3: CASSFPGLVRSEQFF; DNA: TGTGCCAGCAGTTTCCCGGGACTAGTACGCAGTGAGCAGTTCTTC
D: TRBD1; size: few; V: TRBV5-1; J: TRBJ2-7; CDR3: CASSKDRGPNEQYF; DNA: TGCGCCAGCAGTAAGGACAGGGGGCCCAACGAGCAGTACTTC
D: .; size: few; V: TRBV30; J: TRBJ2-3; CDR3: CAWSVRDTQYF; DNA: TGTGCCTGGAGTGTACGAGATACGCAGTATTTT
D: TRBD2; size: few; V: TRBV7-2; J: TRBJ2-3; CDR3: CASRRGASTDTQYF; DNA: TGTGCCAGTCGGCGGGGGGCTAGCACAGATACGCAGTATTTT
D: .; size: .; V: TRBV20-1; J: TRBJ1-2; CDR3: CSATSNYGYTF; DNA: TGCAGTGCTACATCTAACTATGGCTACACCTTC
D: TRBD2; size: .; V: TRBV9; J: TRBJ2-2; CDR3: CASSVGVAGERGELFF; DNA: TGTGCCAGCAGCGTAGGGGTAGCGGGCGAGAGAGGGGAGCTGTTTTTT
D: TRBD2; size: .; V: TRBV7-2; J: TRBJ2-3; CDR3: CASSVPSGGEVDTQYF; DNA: TGTGCCAGCAGCGTACCTAGCGGGGGAGAGGTAGATACGCAGTATTTT
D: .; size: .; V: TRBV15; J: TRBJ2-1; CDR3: CATSRGTADNEQFF; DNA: TGTGCCACCAGCAGAGGCACAGCGGACAATGAGCAGTTCTTC
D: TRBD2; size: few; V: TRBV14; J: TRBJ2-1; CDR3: CASSQAGGNEQFF; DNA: TGTGCCAGCAGCCAGGCGGGGGGAAATGAGCAGTTCTTC
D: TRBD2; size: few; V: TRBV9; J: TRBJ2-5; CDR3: CASSVGLAETQYF; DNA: TGTGCCAGCAGCGTCGGACTAGCAGAGACCCAGTACTTC
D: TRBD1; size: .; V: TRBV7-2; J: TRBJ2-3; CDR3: CASSLVGQGADTQYF; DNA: TGTGCCAGCAGCTTAGTGGGACAGGGCGCAGATACGCAGTATTTT
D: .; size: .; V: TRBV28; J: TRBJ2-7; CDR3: CASRLQREEQYF; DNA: TGTGCCAGCAGGCTCCAAAGAGAGGAGCAGTACTTC
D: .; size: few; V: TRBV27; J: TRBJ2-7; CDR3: CASTKGLYSYEQYF; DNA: TGTGCCAGCACTAAGGGACTCTACTCCTACGAGCAGTACTTC
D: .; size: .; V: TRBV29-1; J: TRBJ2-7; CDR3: CSVGWDRAYEQYF; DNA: TGCAGCGTTGGCTGGGACCGCGCGTACGAGCAGTACTTC
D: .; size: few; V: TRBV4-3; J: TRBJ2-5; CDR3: CASSQDWAGYETQYF; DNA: TGCGCCAGCAGCCAAGATTGGGCAGGGTACGAGACCCAGTACTTC
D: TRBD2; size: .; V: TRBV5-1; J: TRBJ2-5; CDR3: CASSAGILANQETQYF; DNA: TGCGCCAGCAGCGCTGGCATACTAGCGAACCAAGAGACCCAGTACTTC
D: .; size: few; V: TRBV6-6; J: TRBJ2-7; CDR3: CASSYSGDSYYEQYF; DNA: TGTGCCAGCAGTTACTCGGGCGACAGTTATTACGAGCAGTACTTC
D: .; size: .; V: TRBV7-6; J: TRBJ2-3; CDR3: CASSPRGGRTDTQYF; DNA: TGTGCCAGCAGCCCCAGGGGGGGTAGAACAGATACGCAGTATTTT
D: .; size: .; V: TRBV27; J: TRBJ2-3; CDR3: CASSRRSDTQYF; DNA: TGTGCCAGCAGCCGAAGGTCAGATACGCAGTATTTT
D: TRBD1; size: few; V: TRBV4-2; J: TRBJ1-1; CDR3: CASSQDNRGTNTEAFF; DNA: TGTGCCAGCAGCCAAGATAACAGGGGAACCAACACTGAAGCTTTCTTT
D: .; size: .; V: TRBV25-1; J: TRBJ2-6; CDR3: CASSDAGSGANVLTF; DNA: TGTGCCAGCAGTGATGCCGGTTCGGGGGCCAACGTCCTGACTTTC
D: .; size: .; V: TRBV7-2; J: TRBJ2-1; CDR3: CASSLTPDDEQFF; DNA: TGTGCCAGCAGCTTGACACCTGATGATGAGCAGTTCTTC
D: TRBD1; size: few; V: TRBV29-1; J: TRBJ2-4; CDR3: CSVVDRGKNIQYF; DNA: TGCAGCGTCGTGGACAGGGGCAAAAACATTCAGTACTTC
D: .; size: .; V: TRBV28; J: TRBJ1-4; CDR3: CASSLASEKLFF; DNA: TGTGCCAGCAGTCTGGCCAGTGAAAAACTGTTTTTT
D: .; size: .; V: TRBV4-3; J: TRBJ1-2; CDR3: CASSQFTTGDLYGYTF; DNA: TGCGCCAGCAGCCAATTTACGACAGGCGACCTCTATGGCTACACCTTC
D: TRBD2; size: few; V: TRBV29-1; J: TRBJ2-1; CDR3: CSLQRLAGPNEQFF; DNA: TGCAGTCTCCAAAGACTAGCGGGGCCCAATGAGCAGTTCTTC
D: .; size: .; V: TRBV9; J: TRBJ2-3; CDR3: CASKSSGLDTDTQYF; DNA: TGTGCCAGCAAGTCCAGCGGCCTAGACACAGATACGCAGTATTTT
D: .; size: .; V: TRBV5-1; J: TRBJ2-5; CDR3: CASSLFRIGETQYF; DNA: TGCGCCAGCAGCTTGTTCAGGATAGGAGAGACCCAGTACTTC
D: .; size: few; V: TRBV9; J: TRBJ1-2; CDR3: CASSVLQDSNYGYTF; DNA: TGTGCCAGCAGCGTATTGCAGGATTCTAACTATGGCTACACCTTC
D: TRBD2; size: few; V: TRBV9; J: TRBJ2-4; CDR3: CASSPEHSGREEAKNIQYF; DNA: TGTGCCAGCAGCCCTGAGCATAGCGGGAGGGAAGAAGCCAAAAACATTCAGTACTTC